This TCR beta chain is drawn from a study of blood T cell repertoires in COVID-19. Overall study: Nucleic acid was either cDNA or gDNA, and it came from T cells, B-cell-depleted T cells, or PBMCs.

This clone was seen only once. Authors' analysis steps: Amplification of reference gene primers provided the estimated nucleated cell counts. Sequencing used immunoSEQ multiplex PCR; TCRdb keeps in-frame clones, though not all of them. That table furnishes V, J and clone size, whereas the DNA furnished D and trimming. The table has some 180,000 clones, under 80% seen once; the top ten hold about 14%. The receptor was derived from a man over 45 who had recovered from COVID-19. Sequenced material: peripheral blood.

The CDR3 is CASSPLLAGIGGNEQFF. The CDR3 region has the DNA TGTGCCAGCTCACCCTTACTAGCGGGAATAGGAGGCAATGAGCAGTTCTTC. The genes are TRBV18 and TRBJ2-1; 10 nucleotides match TRBD2. Germline V gene data show CDR1 as KGHSH and CDR2 as LQKENI. V was clipped by 3 bases and J by 6 bases; unmatched bases: 11. The CDR3 loop spans 17 amino acids. The entire variable domain, with the rest obtained from reference TRBV18 and TRBJ2-1, is as follows: NAGVMQNPRHLVRRRGQEARLRCSPMKGHSHVYWYRQLPEEGLKFMVYLQKENIIDESGMPKERFSAEFPKEGPSILRIQQVVRGDSAAYFCASSPLLAGIGGNEQFFGPGTRLTVL.